These 5 T cell receptor beta chains originate from one sample sequenced in a study of blood T cell repertoires in COVID-19. Sequenced by immunoSEQ multiplex PCR; TCRdb stores in-frame clones only, minus some. The sample yields around 250,000 clones, nearly 90% seen once. Sequenced input: peripheral blood. The receptors stem from a woman aged 55-69 years with COVID-19, enrolled during active disease.

V gene TRBV28 combines with J gene TRBJ2-4; 8 bases line up with TRBD1. The CDR3 loop spans 13 amino acids. CDR1 MDHEN and CDR2 SYDVKM come from the germline V gene. Unmatched junction bases numbered 4, after V lost 5 bases and J lost 7 bases. The CDR3 nucleotides are TGTGCCAGCAGTCGGCAGGGGGCTAACATTCAGTACTTC. Its protein product is CASSRQGANIQYF. Full variable domain (missing parts from reference TRBV28 and TRBJ2-4): DVKVTQSSRYLVKRTGEKVFLECVQDMDHENMFWYRQDPGLGLRLIYFSYDVKMKEKGDIPEGYSVSREKKERFSLILESASTNQTSMYLCASSRQGANIQYFGAGTRLSVL.

The V call is TRBV7-9, the J call TRBJ2-1; unclear D gene. CDR3 length equals 13 residues. V dropped 2 bases and J dropped 4 bases, with 6 bases sitting between them. Per germline, CDR1 SEHNR and CDR2 FQNEAQ (reference sequence). The CDR3 loop reads CASSLYGYNEQFF. The CDR3 nucleotides are TGTGCCAGCAGCTTATACGGTTACAATGAGCAGTTCTTC.

V is TRBV19 and J is TRBJ2-1, with TRBD1 matching 10 bases. V gave up 1 base and J gave up 13 bases; unmatched junction bases: 1. This CDR3 comprises 12 residues. Germline CDR1 and CDR2: LNHDA and SQIVND (reference sequence). CDR3 sequence: CASSIGQGAQFF. CDR3 sequence (DNA): TGTGCCAGTAGTATAGGACAGGGGGCTCAGTTCTTC.

CDR3 loop: CASSVTGDSGNTIYF. CDR3 bases: TGTGCCAGCAGTGTTACAGGCGATTCTGGAAACACCATATATTTT. This chain connects TRBV25-1 to TRBJ1-3; tentatively, D is TRBD1 (5 bases). Germline CDR1 reads MGHDK; CDR2 reads SYGVNS. The germline V and J ends were trimmed by 4 bases and 1 base, with 11 bases remaining between them. CDR3 size: 15 residues.

J is TRBJ2-7 and V is TRBV19; TRBD1 matches at 8 bases. The CDR3 covers 16 residues. Germline assignment: CDR1 LNHDA and CDR2 SQIVND (reference sequence). V was clipped by 3 bases and J by 3 bases; unmatched bases: 10. CDR3 loop: CASSILSGQGRYEQYF. CDR3 nucleotides: TGTGCCAGTAGTATTCTCTCCGGACAGGGACGCTACGAGCAGTACTTC.